This TCR beta chain was sequenced in a study of Ad26.COV2.S vaccination and SARS-CoV-2 variants. Profiled with immunoSEQ multiplex PCR; TCRdb holds only in-frame clones, not every one. The repertoire includes hundreds of thousands of clones, about 91% of them detected once, and roughly 3.9% sits in the top ten. V gave up 4 bases and J gave up 4 bases, with 17 bases separating them. There are 15 residues in the CDR3. Germline V lookup: CDR1 SGDLS, CDR2 YYNGEE. The specimen comprised peripheral blood, sampled after recovery from COVID-19. The gene calls are TRBV9 and TRBJ1-2; D is unclear. This receptor was taken from a human donor who had recovered from COVID-19. The CDR3 here is CASSPEAGFGYGYTF. The CDR3 DNA is TGTGCCAGCAGCCCCGAAGCTGGGTTTGGCTATGGCTACACCTTC.